This passage covers 21 T cell receptor beta chains from one sample sequenced in a study of cytomegalovirus exposure and HLA in healthy donors. PCR amplification relied on 60 Vbeta primers (plus 13 Jbeta primers). Generated by immunoSEQ multiplex PCR, the TCRdb table keeps only in-frame clones and is missing some. The sample shows about 110,000 clones, 69% of them seen only once. Sequences were obtained from PBMCs. The receptors originated from a woman aged 70 to 79 in good health and CMV-seropositive.

This CDR3 reads CASSQGLSAQETQYF. The CDR3 DNA reads as TGCGCCAGCAGCCAAGGCCTTAGCGCCCAAGAGACCCAGTACTTC. J is TRBJ2-5 and V is TRBV4-1, with a weak D call TRBD2 (5 bases). The CDR3 has 15 residues. V was pared by 1 base and J by 1 base, with 10 bases between. CDR1 is MGHRA and CDR2 is YSYEKL in the germline V gene.

This chain connects TRBV7-6 to TRBJ1-6, with TRBD1 matching over 9 bases. The CDR3 is 15 amino acids. V was clipped by 5 bases and J by 5 bases; unmatched bases: 4. Per the germline V gene, CDR1 is SGHVS and CDR2 is FNYEAQ. The CDR3 coding sequence is TGTGCCAGCAGCCCCAGGACAGGGGATAATTCACCCCTCCACTTT. This codes for CASSPRTGDNSPLHF.

The rearrangement links TRBV7-2 to TRBJ2-5, with D perhaps matching TRBD1 (5 bases). In germline, CDR1 is SGHTA, CDR2 FQGNSA. This CDR3 spans 14 amino acids. V was pared by 1 base and J by 5 bases, with 11 bases between. CDR3 nucleotide sequence: TGTGCCAGCAGCTTAGATGGCAGGGTTGAGACCCAGTACTTC. Encoded protein: CASSLDGRVETQYF.

Only one count was recorded for this clone. The V call is TRBV30, the J call TRBJ1-5; a weak D match, TRBD1 (5 bases). V shed 3 bases and J shed 6 bases, with 12 bases lying between them. Per the germline V gene, CDR1 is GTSNPN and CDR2 is SVGIG (reference sequence). The CDR3 covers 13 residues. The chain's CDR3 is CAWSREESQPQHF. The CDR3 nucleotides are TGTGCCTGGAGCAGGGAGGAAAGTCAGCCCCAGCATTTT.

This clone was counted a few times. V usage is TRBV5-5 and J usage is TRBJ2-6; TRBD1 agrees at 11 bases. The CDR3 length is 15 residues. Germline lookup yields CDR1 SGHKS and CDR2 YYEKEE (reference sequence). Trimming cost V 4 bases and J 8 bases; bases outside gene matches: 5. The CDR3 coding sequence is TGTGCCAGCAGCGGCCGGGACAGGGGGTCCAACGTCCTGACTTTC. It is translated as CASSGRDRGSNVLTF.

This clone has only a few counts. This rearrangement joins TRBV6-5 to TRBJ1-4, with D possibly matching TRBD1 (6 bases). The CDR3 totals 16 residues. The ends were cut back, 0 bases at V and 8 bases at J, with 16 bases in the middle. CDR1 MNHEY and CDR2 SVGAGI come from the germline V gene. The CDR3 DNA is TGTGCCAGCAGTTACTCTGTTGGGGGCGGGAGGGAAAAACTGTTTTTT. The encoded protein is CASSYSVGGGREKLFF.

In its sample, this clone was seen once. This chain links TRBV19 with TRBJ1-1, with D tentatively TRBD1 (6 bases). The CDR3 is 13 amino acids. Trimming stripped 5 bases from V and 4 bases from J, with 11 bases between. Germline V gives CDR1 LNHDA, CDR2 SQIVND (reference sequence). For the CDR3, the DNA is TGTGCCAGTAGTGGGACCAGGGGCACTGAAGCTTTCTTT. It encodes CASSGTRGTEAFF.

This clone was recorded a few times. The chain couples TRBV5-4 to TRBJ2-1; TRBD2 might be the D (5 bases). CDR1 and CDR2 (germline): SGHNT, YYREEE (reference sequence). This CDR3 spans 15 amino acids. V lost 2 bases to trimming and J lost 2 bases, with 11 bases between them. This chain's CDR3 is CASSLRGLPYNEQFF. In DNA, the CDR3 is TGTGCCAGCAGCTTACGGGGTCTCCCCTACAATGAGCAGTTCTTC.

In this sample, this clone turned up a few times. The chain employs TRBV19 and TRBJ1-5; D perhaps matches TRBD1 (6 bases). The V gene lost 3 bases and the J gene lost 5 bases, with 8 bases spanning the gap. Germline assignment: CDR1 LNHDA and CDR2 SQIVND (reference sequence). This CDR3 is built from 13 residues. CDR3 sequence: CASSMGAYQPQHF. The CDR3 coding sequence is TGTGCCAGTAGTATGGGGGCGTATCAGCCCCAGCATTTT.

V gene TRBV7-8 combines with J gene TRBJ1-1, with TRBD1 as a possible D gene (6 bases). V shed 1 base and J shed 3 bases, with 9 bases lying between them. CDR1 and CDR2 (germline): SGHVS, FQNEAQ. The CDR3 is 14 amino acids. The CDR3 region is CASSLDRAYTEAFF. DNA for the CDR3: TGTGCCAGCAGCTTAGACAGGGCCTACACTGAAGCTTTCTTT.

The gene calls are TRBV19 and TRBJ1-6; 9 bases are shared with TRBD1. Germline loops: CDR1 LNHDA, CDR2 SQIVND (reference sequence). The CDR3 is 15 amino acids. The trim removed 3 bases at V and 5 bases at J, leaving 2 bases unmatched. The CDR3 sequence: CASSMGQGNNSPLHF. The CDR3 DNA follows: TGTGCCAGTAGTATGGGACAGGGCAATAATTCACCCCTCCACTTT.

CDR3: CASTRTSGNTGELFF. CDR3 coding DNA: TGTGCCAGCACCAGGACTAGCGGGAACACCGGGGAGCTGTTTTTT. This chain links TRBV2 with TRBJ2-2; TRBD2 aligns across 10 bases. The ends lost 7 bases at V and 1 base at J; junction bases unmatched: 3. CDR1 is SNHLY, CDR2 FYNNEI, per germline. This CDR3 has 15 amino acids.

This clone was detected a few times. The rearrangement joins TRBV18 to TRBJ1-1, with TRBD1 identical over 9 bases. CDR3 length: 15 amino acids. Germline loops: CDR1 KGHSH, CDR2 LQKENI. Trimming took 6 bases from V and 1 from J; bases not matched to a gene: 6. CDR3 DNA sequence: TGTGCCAGCTCCCCGGACAGGGGCAAGAACACTGAAGCTTTCTTT. Translation: CASSPDRGKNTEAFF.

This clone showed up just a few times. The chain joins TRBV7-6 to TRBJ2-3; D perhaps matches TRBD1 (6 bases). CDR3 size: 16 residues. Trimming took 3 bases from V and 2 from J, leaving 15 bases between them. Germline CDR1 SGHVS, CDR2 FNYEAQ. The CDR3 loop is CASSFPPGDLTDTQYF. CDR3 nucleotides: TGTGCCAGCAGCTTTCCCCCAGGGGACCTCACAGATACGCAGTATTTT.

The gene calls are TRBV19 and TRBJ1-4; 9 bases agree with TRBD1. This CDR3 has 14 amino acids. CDR1 is LNHDA and CDR2 is SQIVND in the germline V gene (reference sequence). The ends lost 7 bases at V and 6 bases at J; junction bases unmatched: 6. The CDR3 DNA is TGTGCCAGTACCCCGGGACAGGGCTATGAAAAACTGTTTTTT. Protein: CASTPGQGYEKLFF.

The chain is built from TRBV10-3 and TRBJ1-1; no clear D. Deletions cut 10 bases from V and 1 base from J, with 10 bases between. The germline V gene has CDR1 ENHRY and CDR2 SYGVKD. The CDR3 totals 12 residues. CDR3 loop: CATSSRNTEAFF. As DNA, the CDR3 is TGTGCCACCTCGTCCCGGAACACTGAAGCTTTCTTT.

The J gene is TRBJ1-1, the V gene TRBV9; maybe TRBD1 (5 bases). The V gene's germline CDR1 is SGDLS and CDR2 YYNGEE. Between the trimmed V and J ends, which lost 3 bases and 11 bases, there was a span of 26 bases. The CDR3 spans 16 residues. DNA for the CDR3: TGTGCCAGCAGCGAGATTCCGGGACCCATCGGAGGGCTGGCTTTCTTT. Encoded protein: CASSEIPGPIGGLAFF.

The chain is built from TRBV5-8 and TRBJ1-4; TRBD1 agrees at 9 bases. This CDR3 spans 16 amino acids. Looked up from germline, CDR1 is SGHTS and CDR2 is YDEGEE. The V and J ends lost 5 bases and 0 bases, in that order; junction bases with no gene match: 5. The CDR3 nucleotides are TGTGCCAGCAGTTTAACAGGGGGCTCAACTAATGAAAAACTGTTTTTT. Its protein product is CASSLTGGSTNEKLFF. The whole variable domain, filled in from reference TRBV5-8 and TRBJ1-4, reads EAGVTQSPTHLIKTRGQQATLRCSPISGHTSVYWYQQALGLGLQFLLWYDEGEERNRGNFPPRFSGRQFPNYSSELNVNALELEDSALYLCASSLTGGSTNEKLFFGSGTQLSVL.

The J gene is TRBJ1-2, the V gene TRBV18; D may be TRBD1 (5 bases). V lost 6 bases, J lost 2 bases, and 10 bases lay in between. CDR1 and CDR2 from the germline V gene are KGHSH and LQKENI. The CDR3 covers 13 residues. This CDR3 reads CASSMTENYGYTF. The CDR3 DNA reads TGTGCCAGCTCTATGACAGAAAACTATGGCTACACCTTC.

This clone occurred a few times. The chain has TRBV27 and TRBJ2-1; D is undetermined. This CDR3 comprises 16 residues. Per germline, CDR1 MNHEY and CDR2 SMNVEV (reference sequence). Trimming shortened V by 7 bases and J by 15 bases, and 31 bases separated the two germline ends. The CDR3 here is CASIPNKRGPPKGLFF. CDR3 DNA: TGTGCCAGCATCCCCAACAAGCGAGGCCCCCCCAAAGGATTGTTCTTC.

V usage is TRBV5-1 and J usage is TRBJ1-4; D remains unclear. The CDR3 has 14 amino acids. CDR1 and CDR2 (germline): SGHRS, YFSETQ. Trimming stripped 7 bases from V and 5 bases from J, with 15 bases between. The CDR3 loop is CASRVAGTNEKLFF. In nucleotides, the CDR3 is TGCGCCAGCCGCGTCGCAGGAACCAATGAAAAACTGTTTTTT.